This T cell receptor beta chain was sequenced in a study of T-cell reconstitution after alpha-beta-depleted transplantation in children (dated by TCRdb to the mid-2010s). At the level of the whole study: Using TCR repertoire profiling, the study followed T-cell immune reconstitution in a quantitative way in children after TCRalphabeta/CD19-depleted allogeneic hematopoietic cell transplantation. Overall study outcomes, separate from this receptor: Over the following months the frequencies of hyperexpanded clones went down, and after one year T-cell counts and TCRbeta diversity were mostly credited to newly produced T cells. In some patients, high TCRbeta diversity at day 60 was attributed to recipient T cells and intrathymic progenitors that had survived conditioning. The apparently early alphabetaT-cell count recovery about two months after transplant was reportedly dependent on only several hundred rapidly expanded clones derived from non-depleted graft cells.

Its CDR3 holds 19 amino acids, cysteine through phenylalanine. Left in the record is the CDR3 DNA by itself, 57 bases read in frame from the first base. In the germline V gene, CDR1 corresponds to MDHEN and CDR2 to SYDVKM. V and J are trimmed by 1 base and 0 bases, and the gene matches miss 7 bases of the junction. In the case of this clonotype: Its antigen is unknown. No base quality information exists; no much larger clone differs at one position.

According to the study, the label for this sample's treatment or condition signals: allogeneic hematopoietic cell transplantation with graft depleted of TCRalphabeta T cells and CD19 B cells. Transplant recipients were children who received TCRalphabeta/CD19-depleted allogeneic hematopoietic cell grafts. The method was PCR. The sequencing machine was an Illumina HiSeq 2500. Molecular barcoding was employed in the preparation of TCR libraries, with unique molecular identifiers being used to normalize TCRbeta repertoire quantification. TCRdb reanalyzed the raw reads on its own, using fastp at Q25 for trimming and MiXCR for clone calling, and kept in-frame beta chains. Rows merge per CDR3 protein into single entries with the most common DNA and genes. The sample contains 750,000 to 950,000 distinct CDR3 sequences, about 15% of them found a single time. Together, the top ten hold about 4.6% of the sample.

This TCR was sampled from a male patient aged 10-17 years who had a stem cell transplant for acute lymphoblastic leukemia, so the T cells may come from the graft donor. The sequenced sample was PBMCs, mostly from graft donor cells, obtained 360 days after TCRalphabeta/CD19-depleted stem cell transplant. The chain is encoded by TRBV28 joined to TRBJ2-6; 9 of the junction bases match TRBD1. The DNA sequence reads TGTGCCAGCAGTTTATCCCCGGGACAGGGTAACTCTGGGGCCAACGTCCTGACTTTC. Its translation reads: CASSLSPGQGNSGANVLTF.